This is a list of T cell receptor beta chains from one sample in a study of T cell responses to AZD1222 COVID-19 vaccine. Produced via immunoSEQ multiplex PCR; TCRdb's table is partial and in-frame only. The data hold about 120,000 clones, with 85% to 95% observed a single time. Material: peripheral blood, obtained 28 days after the second AZD1222 dose. The source of these receptors is an adult who received the AZD1222 COVID-19 vaccine. Both conserved end residues are trimmed from each CDR3. Each record gives: CDR3 length, J gene, V gene, CDR3 protein.

10 | TRBJ2-3 | TRBV3-1/TRBV3-2 | ASSQFSDTQY
13 | TRBJ1-2 | TRBV5-4 | ASSLGGQKSYGYT
13 | TRBJ2-7 | TRBV30 | AWSGDRGLYYEQY
13 | TRBJ2-1 | TRBV7-8 | ASSLASGRAGEQF
9 | TRBJ1-5 | TRBV5-1 | ASSPDQPQH
14 | TRBJ1-2 | TRBV7-9 | ASSLYPGESRYGYT
13 | TRBJ1-1 | TRBV7-2 | ASSRKSGANTEAF
17 | TRBJ2-7 | TRBV28 | ASSFRAGAGNYLSYEQY
13 | TRBJ1-4 | TRBV3-1/TRBV3-2 | ASSRKGAWAEKLF
12 | TRBJ2-3 | TRBV27 | ASTPGQEVDTQY
11 | TRBJ2-3 | TRBV10-1 | ATGLAGVDTQY
11 | TRBJ1-2 | TRBV28 | ASSPGQSYGYT
15 | TRBJ1-2 | TRBV30 | AWSGERGPGGIYGYT
10 | TRBJ2-5 | TRBV7-2 | ALQGARETQY
14 | TRBJ1-4 | TRBV2 | ASSNQLGRGNEKLF
11 | TRBJ1-2 | TRBV30 | AWNLQGNYGYT
13 | TRBJ2-2 | TRBV9 | ASSGDRGLGGELF
13 | TRBJ2-7 | TRBV5-1 | ASSPGTADAYEQY
13 | TRBJ1-2 | TRBV6-1 | ASSEAGGQGYGYT
13 | TRBJ1-1 | TRBV5-1 | ASSLLPGLNTEAF
13 | TRBJ2-5 | TRBV7-7 | ASSLRGAGEETQY
12 | TRBJ2-7 | TRBV28 | ASSLRGIMDEQY
12 | TRBJ1-6 | TRBV5-6 | ASSLNRGDSPLH
14 | TRBJ2-6 | TRBV19 | ASKALEGKGANVLT
12 | TRBJ1-4 | TRBV18 | ASSPSGGVEKLF
13 | TRBJ2-7 | TRBV7-2 | ASSRVGMEAYEQY
15 | TRBJ2-6 | TRBV11-2 | ASSYHLDRSGANVLT
11 | TRBJ1-4 | TRBV2 | ASSEGQERKLF
11 | TRBJ1-3 | TRBV9 | ASSPTSGNTIY
9 | TRBJ1-1 | TRBV28 | ASSFEIEAF
12 | TRBJ1-3 | TRBV9 | ASSLGSSGNTIY
13 | TRBJ1-5 | TRBV18 | ASSPMNRDLQPQH
13 | TRBJ2-7 | TRBV5-1 | ASSLASSGHYEQY
12 | TRBJ2-5 | TRBV3-1/TRBV3-2 | ASSRGLEGETQY
12 | TRBJ1-1 | TRBV29-1 | SASLGTSYTEAF
12 | TRBJ1-1 | TRBV6-5 | ASSYDRENTEAF
12 | TRBJ1-3 | TRBV6-5 | ASKIQGSGNTIY
14 | TRBJ2-1 | TRBV7-9 | ASSPRATSGTGEQF
13 | TRBJ2-5 | TRBV30 | AWSKLQGFGETQY
12 | TRBJ2-2 | TRBV3-1/TRBV3-2 | ATRASGNTGELF
10 | TRBJ2-7 | TRBV14 | ASSQLSYEQY
13 | TRBJ2-3 | TRBV7-3 | ASSLNRGREDTQY
11 | TRBJ1-1 | TRBV7-9 | ASSPTPNTEAF
10 | TRBJ1-5 | TRBV2 | ASSIRTEPQH
15 | TRBJ2-1 | TRBV29-1 | SVGGTSGADSYNEQF
16 | TRBJ2-1 | TRBV5-8 | ASSLGQLLAGGSDEQF
11 | TRBJ1-2 | TRBV28 | ASSITGWYGYT
14 | TRBJ1-6 | TRBV18 | ASSPSNQGRYSPLH
12 | TRBJ1-2 | TRBV7-3 | ASSLDSRGYGYT
14 | TRBJ2-6 | TRBV6-4 | ASSAASVSGANVLT